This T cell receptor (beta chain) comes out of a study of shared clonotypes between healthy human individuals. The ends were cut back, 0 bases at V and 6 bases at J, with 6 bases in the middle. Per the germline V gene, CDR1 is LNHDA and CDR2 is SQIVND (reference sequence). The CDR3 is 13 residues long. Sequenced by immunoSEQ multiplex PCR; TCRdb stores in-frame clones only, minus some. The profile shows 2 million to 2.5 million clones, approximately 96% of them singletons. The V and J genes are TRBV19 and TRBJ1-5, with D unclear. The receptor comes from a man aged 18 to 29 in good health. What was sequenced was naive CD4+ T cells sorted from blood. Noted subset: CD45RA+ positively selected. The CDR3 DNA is TGTGCCAGTAGTATAGAAGGGAGTCAGCCCCAGCATTTT. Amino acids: CASSIEGSQPQHF. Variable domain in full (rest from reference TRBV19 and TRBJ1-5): DGGITQSPKYLFRKEGQNVTLSCEQNLNHDAMYWYRQDPGQGLRLIYYSQIVNDFQKGDIAEGYSVSREKKESFPLTVTSAQKNPTAFYLCASSIEGSQPQHFGDGTRLSIL.